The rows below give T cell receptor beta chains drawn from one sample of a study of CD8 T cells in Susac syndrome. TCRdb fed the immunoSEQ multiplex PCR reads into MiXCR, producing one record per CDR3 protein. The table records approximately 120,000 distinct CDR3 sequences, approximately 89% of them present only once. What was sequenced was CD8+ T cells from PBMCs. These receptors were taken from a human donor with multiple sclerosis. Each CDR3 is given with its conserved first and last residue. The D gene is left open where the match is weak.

CDR3aa: CASSMQGNQPQHF
j_gene: TRBJ1-5
v_gene: TRBV25-1
d_gene: NA

CDR3aa: CASSQLLEYYNEQFF
j_gene: TRBJ2-1
v_gene: TRBV4-3
d_gene: NA

CDR3aa: CAWSVTQNGYTF
j_gene: TRBJ1-2
v_gene: TRBV30
d_gene: NA

CDR3aa: CASSSSGRYNEQFF
j_gene: TRBJ2-1
v_gene: TRBV7-9
d_gene: TRBD2

CDR3aa: CAWTDISYNEQFF
j_gene: TRBJ2-1
v_gene: TRBV30
d_gene: NA

CDR3aa: CASSRGAGDRNSYEQYF
j_gene: TRBJ2-7
v_gene: TRBV7-6
d_gene: NA

CDR3aa: CASRPQGAEFF
j_gene: TRBJ2-1
v_gene: TRBV7-9
d_gene: TRBD1

CDR3aa: CASSSPGLAGYNEQFF
j_gene: TRBJ2-1
v_gene: TRBV6-1
d_gene: TRBD2

CDR3aa: CAWSPFSGNEKLFF
j_gene: TRBJ1-4
v_gene: TRBV30
d_gene: NA

CDR3aa: CASSQEGQGGETQYF
j_gene: TRBJ2-5
v_gene: TRBV4-2
d_gene: TRBD1

CDR3aa: CASSSGTGEETQYF
j_gene: TRBJ2-5
v_gene: TRBV7-9
d_gene: TRBD1

CDR3aa: CSVAGLAGEGEQYF
j_gene: TRBJ2-7
v_gene: TRBV29-1
d_gene: TRBD2

CDR3aa: CASSQDVFQGGNTIYF
j_gene: TRBJ1-3
v_gene: TRBV4-3
d_gene: NA

CDR3aa: CASSLMGGIQETQYF
j_gene: TRBJ2-5
v_gene: TRBV7-3
d_gene: TRBD2

CDR3aa: CSAGLAGGSYEQYF
j_gene: TRBJ2-7
v_gene: TRBV29-1
d_gene: TRBD2

CDR3aa: CASSSLFGLNYEQFF
j_gene: TRBJ2-1
v_gene: TRBV6-5
d_gene: NA

CDR3aa: CASSLTSGSYEQFF
j_gene: TRBJ2-1
v_gene: TRBV12-3/TRBV12-4
d_gene: TRBD2

CDR3aa: CAWSTTGVWGGEQYF
j_gene: TRBJ2-7
v_gene: TRBV30
d_gene: NA

CDR3aa: CASAARERTGELFF
j_gene: TRBJ2-2
v_gene: TRBV7-9
d_gene: NA

CDR3aa: CASSSPLYEQYF
j_gene: TRBJ2-7
v_gene: TRBV12-3/TRBV12-4
d_gene: NA

CDR3aa: CASSLGSRAGETQYF
j_gene: TRBJ2-5
v_gene: TRBV12-3/TRBV12-4
d_gene: TRBD2

CDR3aa: CASSVGDEKLFF
j_gene: TRBJ1-4
v_gene: TRBV25-1
d_gene: NA

CDR3aa: CSARVRGLHTEAFF
j_gene: TRBJ1-1
v_gene: TRBV20-1
d_gene: NA

CDR3aa: CSVGPTGLGELFF
j_gene: TRBJ2-2
v_gene: TRBV29-1
d_gene: NA

CDR3aa: CASSPSAASSYEQYF
j_gene: TRBJ2-7
v_gene: TRBV18
d_gene: NA

CDR3aa: CASSDPADGYTF
j_gene: TRBJ1-2
v_gene: TRBV25-1
d_gene: NA

CDR3aa: CASSGWTPAGYEQYF
j_gene: TRBJ2-7
v_gene: TRBV7-9
d_gene: NA

CDR3aa: CASSARIVGNTGELFF
j_gene: TRBJ2-2
v_gene: TRBV9
d_gene: NA

CDR3aa: CASSLVGPRGTNPGQPQHF
j_gene: TRBJ1-5
v_gene: TRBV5-5
d_gene: NA

CDR3aa: CASSFRDGPYEQYF
j_gene: TRBJ2-7
v_gene: TRBV13
d_gene: NA

CDR3aa: CASSQPLATGELFF
j_gene: TRBJ2-2
v_gene: TRBV4-2
d_gene: NA

CDR3aa: CASSSGQYSNQPQHF
j_gene: TRBJ1-5
v_gene: TRBV19
d_gene: NA